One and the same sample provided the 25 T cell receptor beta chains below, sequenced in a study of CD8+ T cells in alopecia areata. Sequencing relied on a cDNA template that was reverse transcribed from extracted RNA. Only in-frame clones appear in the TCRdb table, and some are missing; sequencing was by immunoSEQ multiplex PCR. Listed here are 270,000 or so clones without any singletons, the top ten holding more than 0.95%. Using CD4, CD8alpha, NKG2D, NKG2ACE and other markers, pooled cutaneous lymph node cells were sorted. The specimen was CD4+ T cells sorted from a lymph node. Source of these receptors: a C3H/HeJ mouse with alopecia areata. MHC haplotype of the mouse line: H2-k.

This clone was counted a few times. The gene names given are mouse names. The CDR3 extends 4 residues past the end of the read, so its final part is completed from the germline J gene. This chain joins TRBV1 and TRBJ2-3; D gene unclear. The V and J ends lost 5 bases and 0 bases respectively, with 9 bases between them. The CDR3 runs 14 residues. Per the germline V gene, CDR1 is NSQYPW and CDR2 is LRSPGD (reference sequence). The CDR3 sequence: CTCSSQNSAETLYF. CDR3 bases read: TGCACCTGCAGTTCACAAAATAGTGCAGAA.

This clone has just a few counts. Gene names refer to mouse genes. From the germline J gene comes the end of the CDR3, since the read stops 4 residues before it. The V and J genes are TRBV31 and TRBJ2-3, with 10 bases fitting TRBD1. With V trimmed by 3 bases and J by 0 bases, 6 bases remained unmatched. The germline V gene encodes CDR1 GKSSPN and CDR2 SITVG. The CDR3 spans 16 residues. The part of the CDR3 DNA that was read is TGTGCCTGGAGGGGGGGGACAGGGGCCAGTGCAGAA. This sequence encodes CAWRGGTGASAE. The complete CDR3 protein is CAWRGGTGASAETLYF. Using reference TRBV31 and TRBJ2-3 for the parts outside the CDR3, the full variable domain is AQTIHQWPVAEIKAVGSPLSLGCTIKGKSSPNLYWYWQATGGTLQQLFYSITVGQVESVVQLNLSASRPKDDQFILSTEKLLLSHSGFYLCAWRGGTGASAETLYFGSGTRLTVL.

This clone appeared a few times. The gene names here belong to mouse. The part of the CDR3 DNA that was read is TGTGCCAGCAGTGGGGAGACAGGGACAAACTCC. Amino acids: CASSGETGTNS. The whole CDR3 sequence is CASSGETGTNSDYTF. The V and J genes are TRBV13-1 and TRBJ1-2, with 7 bases lining up with TRBD1. The read ends 4 residues before the CDR3 terminus; that terminus is restored from the germline J gene. V was pared by 3 bases and J by 0 bases, with 5 bases of the junction left unmatched. Germline V gene lookup returns CDR1 NSHNY and CDR2 SYGAGN. This CDR3 spans 15 amino acids.

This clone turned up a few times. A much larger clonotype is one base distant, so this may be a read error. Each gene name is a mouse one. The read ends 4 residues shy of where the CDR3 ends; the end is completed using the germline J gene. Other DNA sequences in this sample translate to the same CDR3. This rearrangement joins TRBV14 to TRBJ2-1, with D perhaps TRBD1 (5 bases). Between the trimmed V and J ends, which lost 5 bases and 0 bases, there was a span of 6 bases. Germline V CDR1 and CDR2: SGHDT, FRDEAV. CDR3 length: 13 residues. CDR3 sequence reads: CASRDSNYAEQFF. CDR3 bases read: TGTGCCAGCAGAGACAGTAACTATGCT.

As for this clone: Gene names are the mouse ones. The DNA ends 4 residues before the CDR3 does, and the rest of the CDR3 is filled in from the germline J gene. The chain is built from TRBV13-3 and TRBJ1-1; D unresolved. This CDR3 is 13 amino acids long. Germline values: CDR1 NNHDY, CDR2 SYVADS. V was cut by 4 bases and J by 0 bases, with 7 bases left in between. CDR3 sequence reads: CASSSQANTEVFF. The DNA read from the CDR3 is TGTGCCAGCAGTTCACAAGCAAACACA.

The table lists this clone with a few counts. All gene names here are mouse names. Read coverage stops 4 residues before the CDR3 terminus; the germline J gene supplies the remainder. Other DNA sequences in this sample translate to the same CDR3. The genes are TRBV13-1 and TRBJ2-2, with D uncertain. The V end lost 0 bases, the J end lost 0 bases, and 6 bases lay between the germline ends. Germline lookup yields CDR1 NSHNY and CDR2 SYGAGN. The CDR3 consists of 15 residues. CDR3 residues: CASSDAPANTGQLYF. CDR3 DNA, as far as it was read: TGTGCCAGCAGTGATGCGCCAGCAAACACCGGG.

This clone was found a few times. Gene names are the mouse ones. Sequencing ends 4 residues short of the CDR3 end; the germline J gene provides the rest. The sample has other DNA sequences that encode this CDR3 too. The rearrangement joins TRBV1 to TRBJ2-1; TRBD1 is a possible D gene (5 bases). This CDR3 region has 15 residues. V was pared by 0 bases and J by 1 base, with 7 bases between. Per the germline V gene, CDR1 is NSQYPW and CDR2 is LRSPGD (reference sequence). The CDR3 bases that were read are TGCACCTGCAGTGCAGATCAGGGAAACTATGCT. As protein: CTCSADQGNYA. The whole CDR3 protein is CTCSADQGNYAEQFF.

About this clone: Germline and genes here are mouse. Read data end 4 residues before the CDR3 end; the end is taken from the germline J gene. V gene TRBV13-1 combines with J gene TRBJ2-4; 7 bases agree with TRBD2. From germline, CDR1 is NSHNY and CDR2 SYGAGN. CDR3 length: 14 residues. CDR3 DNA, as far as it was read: TGTGCCAGCAGTGATGCAACGGGGGGGAAC. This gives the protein CASSDATGGN. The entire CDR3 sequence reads CASSDATGGNTLYF.

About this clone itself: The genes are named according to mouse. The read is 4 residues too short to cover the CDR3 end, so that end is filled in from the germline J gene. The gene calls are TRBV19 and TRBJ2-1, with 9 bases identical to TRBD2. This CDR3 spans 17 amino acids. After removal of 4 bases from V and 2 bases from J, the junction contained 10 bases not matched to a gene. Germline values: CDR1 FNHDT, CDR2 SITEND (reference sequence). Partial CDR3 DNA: TGTGCCAGCAGTCCGCTCCGGGACTGGGCTGACTATGCT. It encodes CASSPLRDWADYA. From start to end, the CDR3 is CASSPLRDWADYAEQFF.

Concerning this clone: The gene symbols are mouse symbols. CDR3 bases read: TGCACCTGCAGTGGGGGACAGGTCCAAGAC. Its protein product is CTCSGGQVQD. The whole CDR3 sequence reads CTCSGGQVQDTQYF. The chain combines TRBV1 with TRBJ2-5; TRBD1 matches at 8 bases. Read data end 4 residues before the CDR3 end; the end is taken from the germline J gene. CDR1 and CDR2 (germline): NSQYPW, LRSPGD (reference sequence). With 4 bases clipped from V and 2 bases from J, the junction kept 2 bases outside the gene matches. The CDR3 is 14 residues long.

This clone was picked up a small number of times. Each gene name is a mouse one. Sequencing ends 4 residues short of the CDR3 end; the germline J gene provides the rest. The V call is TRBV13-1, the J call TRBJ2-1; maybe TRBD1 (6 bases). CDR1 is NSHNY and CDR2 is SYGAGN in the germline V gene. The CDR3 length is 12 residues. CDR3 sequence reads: CASSGGTAEQFF. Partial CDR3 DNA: TGTGCCAGCAGTGGCGGGACAGCT.

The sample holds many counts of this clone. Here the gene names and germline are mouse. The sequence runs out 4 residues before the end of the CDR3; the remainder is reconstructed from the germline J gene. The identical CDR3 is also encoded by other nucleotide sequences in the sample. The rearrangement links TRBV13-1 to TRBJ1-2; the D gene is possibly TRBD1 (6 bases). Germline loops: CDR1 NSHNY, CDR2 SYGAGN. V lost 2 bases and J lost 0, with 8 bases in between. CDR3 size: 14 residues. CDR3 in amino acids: CASSEQGTNSDYTF. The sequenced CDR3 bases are TGTGCCAGCAGTGAACAGGGAACAAACTCC.

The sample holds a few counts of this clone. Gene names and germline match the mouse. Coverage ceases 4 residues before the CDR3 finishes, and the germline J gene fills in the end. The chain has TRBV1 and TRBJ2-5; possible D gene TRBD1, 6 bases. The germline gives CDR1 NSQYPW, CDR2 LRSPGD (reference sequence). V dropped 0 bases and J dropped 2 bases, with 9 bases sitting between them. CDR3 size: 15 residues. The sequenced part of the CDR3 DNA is TGCACCTGCAGTGCAGATGGGACATCCCAAGAC. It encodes CTCSADGTSQD. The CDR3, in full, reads CTCSADGTSQDTQYF.

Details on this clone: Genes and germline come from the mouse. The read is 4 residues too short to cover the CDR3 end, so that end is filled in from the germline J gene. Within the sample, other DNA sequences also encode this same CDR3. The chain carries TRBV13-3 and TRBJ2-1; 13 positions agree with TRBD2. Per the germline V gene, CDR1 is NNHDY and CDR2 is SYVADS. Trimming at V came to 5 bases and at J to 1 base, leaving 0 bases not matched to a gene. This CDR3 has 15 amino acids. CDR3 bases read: TGTGCCAGCAGGGGACTGGGGGGGAACTATGCT. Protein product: CASRGLGGNYA. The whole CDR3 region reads CASRGLGGNYAEQFF.

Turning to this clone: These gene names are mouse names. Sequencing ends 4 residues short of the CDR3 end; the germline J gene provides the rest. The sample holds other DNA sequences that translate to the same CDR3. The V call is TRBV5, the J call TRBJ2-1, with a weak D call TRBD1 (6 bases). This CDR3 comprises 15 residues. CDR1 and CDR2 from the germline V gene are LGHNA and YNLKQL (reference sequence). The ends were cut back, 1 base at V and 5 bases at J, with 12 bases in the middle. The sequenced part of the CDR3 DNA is TGTGCCAGCAGCCAAGGTCAGGGGCTGGATGCT. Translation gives CASSQGQGLDA. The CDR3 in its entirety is CASSQGQGLDAEQFF.

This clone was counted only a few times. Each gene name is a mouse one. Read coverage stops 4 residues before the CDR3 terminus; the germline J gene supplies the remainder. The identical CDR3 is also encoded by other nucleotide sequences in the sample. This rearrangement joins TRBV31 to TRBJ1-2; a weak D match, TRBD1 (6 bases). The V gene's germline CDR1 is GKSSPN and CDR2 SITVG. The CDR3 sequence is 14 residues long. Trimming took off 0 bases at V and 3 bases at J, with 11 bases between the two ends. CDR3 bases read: TGTGCCTGGAGTCTGCGGGGGGCTGACTCC. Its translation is CAWSLRGADS. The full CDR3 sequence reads CAWSLRGADSDYTF.

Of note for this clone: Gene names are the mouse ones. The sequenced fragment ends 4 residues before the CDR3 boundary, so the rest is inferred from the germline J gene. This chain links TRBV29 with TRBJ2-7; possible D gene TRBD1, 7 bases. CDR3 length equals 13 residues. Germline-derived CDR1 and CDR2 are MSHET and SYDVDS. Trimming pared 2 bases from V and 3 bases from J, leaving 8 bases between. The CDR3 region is CASSLRGLYEQYF. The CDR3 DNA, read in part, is TGTGCTAGCAGTTTAAGGGGGCTCTAT.

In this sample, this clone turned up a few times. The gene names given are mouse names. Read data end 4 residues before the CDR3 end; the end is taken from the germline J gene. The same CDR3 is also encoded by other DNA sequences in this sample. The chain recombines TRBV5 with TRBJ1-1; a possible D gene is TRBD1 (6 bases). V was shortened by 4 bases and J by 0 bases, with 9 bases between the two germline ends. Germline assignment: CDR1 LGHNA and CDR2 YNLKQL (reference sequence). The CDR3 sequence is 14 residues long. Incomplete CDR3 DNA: TGTGCCAGCAGCCCTGGACAGTCAAACACA. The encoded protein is CASSPGQSNT. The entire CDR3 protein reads CASSPGQSNTEVFF.

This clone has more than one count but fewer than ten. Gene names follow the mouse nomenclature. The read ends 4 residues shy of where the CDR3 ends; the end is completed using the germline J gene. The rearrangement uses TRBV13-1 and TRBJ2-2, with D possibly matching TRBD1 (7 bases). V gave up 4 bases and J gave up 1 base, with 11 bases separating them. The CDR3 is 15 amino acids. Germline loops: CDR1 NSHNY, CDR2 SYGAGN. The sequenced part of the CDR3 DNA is TGTGCCAGCAGTCTCAGGGGGGAAAACACCGGG. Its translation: CASSLRGENTG. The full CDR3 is CASSLRGENTGQLYF.

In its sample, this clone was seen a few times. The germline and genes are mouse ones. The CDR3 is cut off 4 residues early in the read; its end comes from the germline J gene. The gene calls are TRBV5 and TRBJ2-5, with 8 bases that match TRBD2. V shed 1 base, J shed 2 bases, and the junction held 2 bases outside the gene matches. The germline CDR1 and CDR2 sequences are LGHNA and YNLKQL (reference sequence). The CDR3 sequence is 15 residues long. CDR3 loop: CASSQAWGVQDTQYF. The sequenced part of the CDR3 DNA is TGTGCCAGCAGCCAAGCCTGGGGGGTCCAAGAC.

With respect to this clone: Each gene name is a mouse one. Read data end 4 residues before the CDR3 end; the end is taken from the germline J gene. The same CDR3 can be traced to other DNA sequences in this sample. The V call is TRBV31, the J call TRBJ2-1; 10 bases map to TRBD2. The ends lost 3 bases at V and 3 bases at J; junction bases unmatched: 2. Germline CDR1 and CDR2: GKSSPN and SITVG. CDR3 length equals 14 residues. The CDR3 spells CAWSRTGGYAEQFF. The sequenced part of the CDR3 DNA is TGTGCCTGGAGCCGGACTGGGGGCTATGCT. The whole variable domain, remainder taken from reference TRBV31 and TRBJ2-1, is AQTIHQWPVAEIKAVGSPLSLGCTIKGKSSPNLYWYWQATGGTLQQLFYSITVGQVESVVQLNLSASRPKDDQFILSTEKLLLSHSGFYLCAWSRTGGYAEQFFGPGTRLTVL.

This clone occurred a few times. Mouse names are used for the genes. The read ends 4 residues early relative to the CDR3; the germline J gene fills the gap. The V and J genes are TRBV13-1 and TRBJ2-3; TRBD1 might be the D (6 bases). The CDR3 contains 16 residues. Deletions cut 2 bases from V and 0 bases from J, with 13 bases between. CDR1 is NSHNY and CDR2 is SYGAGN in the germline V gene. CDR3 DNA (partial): TGTGCCAGCAGTGACTCCGGGACAACTAGTGCAGAA. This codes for CASSDSGTTSAE. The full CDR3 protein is CASSDSGTTSAETLYF.

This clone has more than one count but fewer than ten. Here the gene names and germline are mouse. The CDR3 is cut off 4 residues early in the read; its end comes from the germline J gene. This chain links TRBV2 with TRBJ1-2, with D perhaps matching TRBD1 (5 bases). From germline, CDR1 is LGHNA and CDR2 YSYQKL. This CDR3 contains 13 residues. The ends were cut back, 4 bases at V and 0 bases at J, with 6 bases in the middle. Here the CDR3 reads CASSLQANSDYTF. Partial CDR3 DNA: TGTGCCAGCAGCCTACAGGCAAACTCC.

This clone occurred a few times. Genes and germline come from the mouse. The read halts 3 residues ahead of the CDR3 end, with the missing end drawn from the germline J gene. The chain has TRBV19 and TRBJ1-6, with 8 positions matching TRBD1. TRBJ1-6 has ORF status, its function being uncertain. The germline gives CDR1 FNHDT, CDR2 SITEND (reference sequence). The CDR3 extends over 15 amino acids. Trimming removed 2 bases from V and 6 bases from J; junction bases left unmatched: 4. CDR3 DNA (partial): TGTGCCAGCAGTATTCAGGGGGCTTTTAATTCGCCC. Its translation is CASSIQGAFNSP. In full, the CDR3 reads CASSIQGAFNSPLYF.

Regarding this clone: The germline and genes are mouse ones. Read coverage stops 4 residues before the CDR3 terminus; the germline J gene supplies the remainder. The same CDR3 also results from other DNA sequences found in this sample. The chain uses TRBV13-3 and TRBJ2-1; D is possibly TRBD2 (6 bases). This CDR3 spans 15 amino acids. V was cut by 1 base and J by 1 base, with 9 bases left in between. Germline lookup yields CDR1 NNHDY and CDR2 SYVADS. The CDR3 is CASSDRWGNYAEQFF. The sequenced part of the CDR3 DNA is TGTGCCAGCAGTGATAGGTGGGGGAACTATGCT.